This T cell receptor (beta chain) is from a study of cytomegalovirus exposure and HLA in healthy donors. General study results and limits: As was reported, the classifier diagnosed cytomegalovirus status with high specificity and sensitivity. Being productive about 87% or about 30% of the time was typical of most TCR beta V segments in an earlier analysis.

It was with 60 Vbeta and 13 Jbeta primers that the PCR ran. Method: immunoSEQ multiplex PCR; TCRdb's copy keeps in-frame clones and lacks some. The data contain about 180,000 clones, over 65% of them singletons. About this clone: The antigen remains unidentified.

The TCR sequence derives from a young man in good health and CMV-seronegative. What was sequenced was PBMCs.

CDR3 sequence: CASSGLVGELFF. The CDR3 bases are TGTGCCAGCAGTGGGCTAGTGGGGGAGCTGTTTTTT. The chain combines TRBV6-1 with TRBJ2-2; D unclear. The V gene lost 4 bases and the J gene lost 8 bases, with 8 bases spanning the gap. CDR1 and CDR2 from the germline V gene are MNHNS and SASEGT. The length of the CDR3 is 12 residues.